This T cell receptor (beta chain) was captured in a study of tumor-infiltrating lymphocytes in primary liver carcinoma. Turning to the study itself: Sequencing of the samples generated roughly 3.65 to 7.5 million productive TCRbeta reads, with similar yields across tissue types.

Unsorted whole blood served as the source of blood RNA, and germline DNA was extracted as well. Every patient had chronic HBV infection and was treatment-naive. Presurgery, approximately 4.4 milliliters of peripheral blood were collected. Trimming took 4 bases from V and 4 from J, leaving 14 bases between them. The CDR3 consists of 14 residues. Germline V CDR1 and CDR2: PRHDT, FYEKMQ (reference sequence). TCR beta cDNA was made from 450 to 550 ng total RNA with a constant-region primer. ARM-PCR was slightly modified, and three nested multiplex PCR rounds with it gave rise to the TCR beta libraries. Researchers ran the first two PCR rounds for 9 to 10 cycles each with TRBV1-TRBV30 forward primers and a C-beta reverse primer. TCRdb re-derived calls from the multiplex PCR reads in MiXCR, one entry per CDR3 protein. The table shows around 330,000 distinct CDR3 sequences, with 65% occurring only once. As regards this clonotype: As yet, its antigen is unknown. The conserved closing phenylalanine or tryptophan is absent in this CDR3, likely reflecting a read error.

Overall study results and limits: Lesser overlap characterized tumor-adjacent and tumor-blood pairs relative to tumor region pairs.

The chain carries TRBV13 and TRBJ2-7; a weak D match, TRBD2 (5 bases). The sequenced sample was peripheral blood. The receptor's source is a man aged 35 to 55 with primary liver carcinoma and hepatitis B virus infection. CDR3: CASSSTAVEYEQYS. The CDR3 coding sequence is TGTGCCAGCAGCTCCACAGCGGTAGAGTACGAGCAGTACTCC.